One sample yielded the 20 T cell receptor beta chains listed below, sequenced in a study of T cells in women clearing cervical HPV infection. Sequenced by immunoSEQ multiplex PCR; TCRdb stores in-frame clones only, minus some. This listing includes 30,000 to 35,000 clones. Source material: blood buffy coat. Source of these receptors: a woman between 18 and 69 years old with a cervical HPV16 infection that either progressed to CIN3+ or cleared (not recorded which).

Comments on this clone: The sequence runs out 3 residues before the end of the CDR3; the remainder is reconstructed from the germline J gene. The chain combines TRBV5-1 with TRBJ2-5; no firm D call. The CDR3 sequence is 12 residues long. CDR1 and CDR2 (germline): SGHRS, YFSETQ. V was cut by 5 bases and J by 2 bases, with 7 bases left in between. CDR3 sequence reads: CASSELQETQYF. The CDR3 DNA, read in part, is TGCGCCAGCAGTGAGCTACAAGAGACC.

A remark on this clone: The CDR3 end lies 3 residues beyond the end of the read and is filled in from the germline J gene. The V and J genes are TRBV10-3 and TRBJ2-3; 9 nucleotides align to TRBD2. V shed 0 bases and J 3 bases; nucleotides not matched to a gene: 7. Germline CDR1 is ENHRY and CDR2 is SYGVKD. This CDR3 contains 17 residues. The CDR3 DNA, read in part, is TGTGCCATCAGTGAGTCGTTGGCGGGAGGGCCGACAGATACG. As protein: CAISESLAGGPTDT. The CDR3, in full, reads CAISESLAGGPTDTQYF.

With regard to this clone: The read falls 3 residues short of the CDR3 end, and the missing part is taken from the germline J gene. The chain couples TRBV6-4 to TRBJ1-4; D uncertain. The CDR3 loop spans 13 amino acids. Germline-derived CDR1 and CDR2 are MRHNA and SNTAGT. The DNA read from the CDR3 is TGTGCCAGCAGTGACTCAGAGGGCTCGGAA. It codes for CASSDSEGSE. The entire CDR3 sequence reads CASSDSEGSELFF.

A note on this clone: The read ends 3 residues before the CDR3 terminus; that terminus is restored from the germline J gene. This chain uses TRBV30 with TRBJ1-2; 7 bases line up with TRBD1. The CDR3 length is 14 residues. Germline V gene sequence: CDR1 GTSNPN, CDR2 SVGIG (reference sequence). CDR3 DNA (partial): TGTGCCTGGAGTGTACAGGACAGGCAAATGGGC. Protein product: CAWSVQDRQMG. The CDR3 reads in full as CAWSVQDRQMGYTF.

As for this clone: The read comes to an end 3 residues before the CDR3 does, leaving the germline J gene to fill in the end. V gene TRBV7-6 combines with J gene TRBJ1-2; possibly TRBD1 for D (5 bases). The germline V gene encodes CDR1 SGHVS and CDR2 FNYEAQ. The CDR3 runs 14 residues. The chain's CDR3 is CASSLAGREYEYTF. CDR3 bases read: TGTGCCAGCAGCTTAGCTGGCAGGGAATACGAA.

As for this clone: The read gets to within 3 residues of the CDR3 end, and the germline J gene fills in the rest. V is TRBV11-2 and J is TRBJ1-2, with D hard to call. Germline CDR1 and CDR2: SGHAT and FQNNGV. The CDR3 length is 11 residues. CDR3 amino acids: CASSLRSDYTF. The sequenced part of the CDR3 DNA is TGTGCCAGCAGCCTTCGCAGCGAC.

Concerning this clone itself: The CDR3 goes on 3 residues after the read ends, and that part is filled in from the germline J gene. V usage is TRBV7-9 and J usage is TRBJ1-4; D ambiguous. The CDR3 spans 12 residues. Germline V gene data show CDR1 as SEHNR and CDR2 as FQNEAQ (reference sequence). Here the CDR3 reads CASSTQASPLFF. CDR3 DNA (partial): TGTGCCAGCAGCACTCAAGCCTCACCA.

Comments on this clone: From the germline J gene comes the end of the CDR3, since the read stops 3 residues before it. The rearrangement uses TRBV29-1 and TRBJ2-6, with D tentatively TRBD1 (5 bases). Trimming left V 6 bases short and J 0 bases short, with 9 bases between. Germline V gene lookup returns CDR1 SQVTM and CDR2 ANQGSEA. The CDR3 extends over 14 amino acids. The CDR3 DNA, read in part, is TGCAGCGTCAGACAGAGCTCTGGGGCCAACGTC. As protein: CSVRQSSGANV. The whole CDR3 is CSVRQSSGANVLTF.

Regarding this clone: With the read ending 3 residues before the CDR3 end, the germline J gene is used to fill in that end. V and J are TRBV2 and TRBJ2-3, with 8 bases aligning to TRBD1. Germline V gene sequence: CDR1 SNHLY, CDR2 FYNNEI. The CDR3 has 13 residues. Incomplete CDR3 DNA: TGTGCCAGCAATTGGGCAGGGGGCCAGCCG. This translates into CASNWAGGQP. The CDR3 in full is CASNWAGGQPQYF.

Points on this clone: Sequencing ends 3 residues short of the CDR3 end; the germline J gene provides the rest. The chain has TRBV10-3 and TRBJ1-2; 9 nucleotides agree with TRBD1. CDR1 is ENHRY and CDR2 is SYGVKD in the germline V gene. The CDR3 has 16 residues. Incomplete CDR3 DNA: TGTGCCATCAGTCTACAGGGACAGGGAGGAAGGGAGACC. It translates to CAISLQGQGGRET. The whole CDR3 region reads CAISLQGQGGRETYTF.

Turning to this clone: The DNA ends 3 residues before the CDR3 does, and the rest of the CDR3 is filled in from the germline J gene. The V and J genes are TRBV5-1 and TRBJ2-1, with 12 bases that match TRBD2. The junction had 4 bases not matched to a gene; V was cut back by 0 bases and J by 9 bases. This CDR3 contains 15 residues. The germline CDR1 and CDR2 sequences are SGHRS and YFSETQ. The DNA read from the CDR3 is TGCGCCAGCAGCTTGGAGCTAGCGGGGGGGGTTGAG. Protein sequence: CASSLELAGGVE. The CDR3 as a whole reads CASSLELAGGVEQFF.

With respect to this clone: The CDR3 extends 3 residues past the end of the read, so its final part is completed from the germline J gene. The chain couples TRBV2 to TRBJ1-1; no clear D. This CDR3 contains 12 residues. Trimming took off 8 bases at V and 6 bases at J, with 13 bases between the two ends. CDR1 is SNHLY and CDR2 is FYNNEI in the germline V gene. The CDR3 DNA, read in part, is TGTGCCAGCGAGGCTGATGGGCCTGAA. Residues: CASEADGPE. The full CDR3 is CASEADGPEAFF.

On this clone itself: The CDR3 is cut off 3 residues early in the read; its end comes from the germline J gene. This chain joins TRBV5-1 and TRBJ2-1; 8 nucleotides align to TRBD2. The V segment lost 1 base and the J segment 7 bases; nucleotides outside the gene matches: 10. CDR3 size: 16 residues. The germline V gene has CDR1 SGHRS and CDR2 YFSETQ. CDR3 DNA, as far as it was read: TGCGCCAGCAGCTTGCCTGTGCGGGAGGTGGGGAATGAG. Its protein product is CASSLPVREVGNE. The full CDR3 protein is CASSLPVREVGNEQFF.

As to this clone: The CDR3 goes on 3 residues after the read ends, and that part is filled in from the germline J gene. Distinct nucleotide sequences in the sample also encode this CDR3. The chain is built from TRBV5-6 and TRBJ1-2; 8 nucleotides agree with TRBD1. The germline V gene encodes CDR1 SGHDT and CDR2 YYEEEE. The CDR3 is made up of 15 amino acids. CDR3 sequence: CASSLGGQGAAGYTF. The sequenced part of the CDR3 DNA is TGTGCCAGCAGCTTGGGCGGGCAGGGGGCAGCGGGT. Based on the CDR3 plus reference TRBV5-6 and TRBJ1-2, the full variable domain is DAGVTQSPTHLIKTRGQQVTLRCSPKSGHDTVSWYQQALGQGPQFIFQYYEEEERQRGNFPDRFSGHQFPNYSSELNVNALLLGDSALYLCASSLGGQGAAGYTFGSGTRLTVV.

To note about this clone: Read sequence stops 3 residues before the CDR3 end, and the germline J gene provides the missing end. The gene calls are TRBV6-2 or TRBV6-3 and TRBJ2-3; 8 positions match TRBD2. Germline V lookup: CDR1 MNHEY, CDR2 SVGEGT. V lost 7 bases, J lost 8 bases, and 8 bases stayed unmatched. The CDR3 runs to 13 residues. CDR3 bases read: TGTGCCAGCAAGCACCCGGGGGGGGGTACG. Its protein product is CASKHPGGGT. The entire CDR3 protein is CASKHPGGGTQYF.

CDR3 DNA, as far as it was read: TGTGCCAGCAGATACAGCGGAGACGCCCCTTACGAG. Amino acid sequence: CASRYSGDAPYE. The complete CDR3 reads CASRYSGDAPYEQYF. The chain couples TRBV7-2 to TRBJ2-7, with D maybe TRBD2 (5 bases). The CDR3 extends 3 residues past the end of the read, so its final part is completed from the germline J gene. Trimming removed 6 bases at V and 4 bases at J, with 19 bases between. The CDR3 runs 15 residues. The germline V gene encodes CDR1 SGHTA and CDR2 FQGNSA.

With respect to this clone: The observed sequence ends 3 residues before the CDR3 terminus, with the missing tail filled in from the germline J gene. This chain links TRBV18 with TRBJ2-7; D is ambiguous. Germline V lookup: CDR1 KGHSH, CDR2 LQKENI. The V gene lost 2 bases and the J gene lost 1 base, with 6 bases spanning the gap. The CDR3 length is 13 residues. Incomplete CDR3 DNA: TGTGCCAGCTCACCATCGGGTTCCTACGAG. As protein: CASSPSGSYE. The complete CDR3 protein is CASSPSGSYEQYF.

With respect to this clone: The CDR3 end lies 3 residues beyond the end of the read and is filled in from the germline J gene. V gene TRBV5-4 combines with J gene TRBJ2-5; D may be TRBD1 (6 bases). Germline-derived CDR1 and CDR2 are SGHNT and YYREEE (reference sequence). There are 14 residues in the CDR3. The DNA read from the CDR3 is TGTGCCAGCAGCACCCCAACAGGGCCAATTACC. Translating it yields CASSTPTGPIT. The CDR3 as a whole reads CASSTPTGPITQYF.

To note about this clone: The missing CDR3 end, 3 residues past where the read stops, is filled in from the germline J gene. J is TRBJ2-1 and V is TRBV7-8, with TRBD2 identical over 13 bases. The V gene's germline CDR1 is SGHVS and CDR2 FQNEAQ. J lost 9 bases, V lost 5 bases, and 7 bases had no gene match. This CDR3 comprises 15 residues. This chain's CDR3 is CASSNGTSGEIEQFF. CDR3 DNA (partial): TGTGCCAGCAGCAATGGGACTAGCGGGGAGATTGAG. The full variable domain, completed using reference TRBV7-8 and TRBJ2-1, is GAGVSQSPRYKVAKRGQDVALRCDPISGHVSLFWYQQALGQGPEFLTYFQNEAQLDKSGLPSDRFFAERPEGSVSTLKIQRTQQEDSAVYLCASSNGTSGEIEQFFGPGTRLTVL.

As for this clone: The read comes to an end 3 residues before the CDR3 does, leaving the germline J gene to fill in the end. The chain recombines TRBV7-6 with TRBJ2-5, with 9 bases matching TRBD2. CDR3 length: 16 amino acids. The junction had 8 bases not matched to a gene; V was cut back by 1 base and J by 5 bases. Per the germline V gene, CDR1 is SGHVS and CDR2 is FNYEAQ. CDR3 DNA, as far as it was read: TGTGCCAGCAGCTTAGAAAGGGCGGGGGGGTCTGAGACC. This gives the protein CASSLERAGGSET. The entire CDR3 reads CASSLERAGGSETQYF.